These T cell receptor beta chains were read from a single sample in a study of tumor-infiltrating lymphocytes in primary liver carcinoma. TCRdb reanalysed the multiplex PCR reads using MiXCR and keeps one entry per CDR3 protein. The table lists a few hundred thousand distinct CDR3 sequences, almost 60% of them singletons. The source material was peripheral blood. All receptors come from a woman in her 30s with primary liver carcinoma and hepatitis B virus infection. The CDR3 runs from the conserved cysteine through the conserved F or W. Fields, in order: V gene, clone size, D gene, J gene, CDR3 protein, CDR3 DNA. A D gene is named only where the DNA matches it firmly. Only some rows state a clone size, as once, few, many or a class for expanded clones.

v_call: TRBV13; clone_size: few; d_call: .; j_call: TRBJ2-3; cdr3_aa: CASSPGGGRTDTQYF; cdr3_nt: TGTGCCAGCAGCCCAGGGGGGGGGCGGACAGATACGCAGTATTTT
v_call: TRBV7-9; clone_size: .; d_call: TRBD2; j_call: TRBJ2-7; cdr3_aa: CASSPAGGFYEQYF; cdr3_nt: TGTGCCAGCAGTCCAGCGGGAGGGTTCTACGAGCAGTACTTC
v_call: TRBV11-2; clone_size: many; d_call: .; j_call: TRBJ2-6; cdr3_aa: CASSGQTLSGANVLTF; cdr3_nt: TGTGCCAGCAGTGGGCAGACCCTCTCTGGGGCCAACGTCCTGACTTTC
v_call: TRBV6-5; clone_size: .; d_call: TRBD1; j_call: TRBJ2-4; cdr3_aa: CASSTTGRAKNIQNF; cdr3_nt: TGTGCCAGCAGCACGACAGGGAGAGCCAAAAACATTCAAAACTTC
v_call: TRBV24-1; clone_size: few; d_call: .; j_call: TRBJ2-7; cdr3_aa: CATRRGHSSYEQYF; cdr3_nt: TGTGCCACCAGACGGGGGCATAGCTCCTACGAGCAGTACTTC
v_call: TRBV10-3; clone_size: few; d_call: .; j_call: TRBJ2-3; cdr3_aa: CAISLGESTDTQYF; cdr3_nt: TGTGCCATTTCCTTAGGGGAGAGCACAGATACGCAGTATTTT
v_call: TRBV11-2; clone_size: .; d_call: TRBD2; j_call: TRBJ2-7; cdr3_aa: CASSSWTSNSYGQYF; cdr3_nt: TGTGCCAGCAGCTCCTGGACTAGCAATTCCTACGGGCAGTACTTC
v_call: TRBV11-2; clone_size: many; d_call: .; j_call: TRBJ2-1; cdr3_aa: CASSLDLRIPVNEQFF; cdr3_nt: TGTGCCAGCAGCTTAGATCTGCGGATACCGGTAAATGAGCAGTTCTTC
v_call: TRBV29-1; clone_size: many; d_call: .; j_call: TRBJ2-7; cdr3_aa: CSVGVSGFLNEQYF; cdr3_nt: TGCAGCGTTGGGGTGTCGGGGTTCTTGAACGAGCAGTACTTC
v_call: TRBV13; clone_size: .; d_call: .; j_call: TRBJ2-5; cdr3_aa: CASSVSGQETQYF; cdr3_nt: TGCGCCAGCAGCGTTAGCGGCCAAGAGACCCAGTACTTC
v_call: TRBV4-2; clone_size: .; d_call: TRBD2; j_call: TRBJ2-1; cdr3_aa: CASSQAALAVNERFF; cdr3_nt: TGTGCCAGCAGCCAAGCCGCACTAGCGGTTAATGAGCGGTTCTTC
v_call: TRBV11-3; clone_size: .; d_call: .; j_call: TRBJ2-7; cdr3_aa: CASSLFPVYEQYF; cdr3_nt: TGTGCCAGCAGCTTATTCCCGGTCTACGAGCAGTACTTC
v_call: TRBV6-6; clone_size: many; d_call: .; j_call: TRBJ1-1; cdr3_aa: CASTPQGPEAFF; cdr3_nt: TGTGCCAGCACTCCACAAGGGCCTGAAGCTTTCTTT
v_call: TRBV13; clone_size: few; d_call: TRBD2; j_call: TRBJ2-7; cdr3_aa: CASSLVGHGRAGRNYEQYF; cdr3_nt: TGTGCCAGCAGCTTAGTGGGTCACGGGAGGGCAGGTCGGAACTACGAGCAGTACTTC
v_call: TRBV4-1; clone_size: .; d_call: TRBD2; j_call: TRBJ2-3; cdr3_aa: CAARDYITDTQYF; cdr3_nt: TGCGCCGCCCGGGACTATATCACAGATACGCAGTATTTT
v_call: TRBV5-1; clone_size: few; d_call: TRBD2; j_call: TRBJ2-5; cdr3_aa: CASSFLAGGPETQYF; cdr3_nt: TGCGCCAGCAGCTTTCTAGCGGGAGGGCCAGAGACCCAGTACTTC
v_call: TRBV6-9; clone_size: .; d_call: .; j_call: TRBJ2-7; cdr3_aa: CGSIIGRDSYEQYF; cdr3_nt: TGTGGCAGCATTATAGGACGGGACTCCTACGAGCAGTACTTC
v_call: TRBV14; clone_size: .; d_call: TRBD1; j_call: TRBJ1-2; cdr3_aa: CASSPTTGSIGYTF; cdr3_nt: TGTGCCAGCAGCCCAACGACAGGGTCTATCGGCTACACCTTC
v_call: TRBV4-1; clone_size: many; d_call: .; j_call: TRBJ2-3; cdr3_aa: CASSPSGGDGADTQYF; cdr3_nt: TGCGCCAGCAGCCCCAGTGGAGGGGACGGGGCAGATACGCAGTATTTT
v_call: TRBV29-1; clone_size: many; d_call: TRBD1; j_call: TRBJ2-2; cdr3_aa: CSVEAGQSRPRLFF; cdr3_nt: TGCAGCGTTGAAGCGGGACAGTCCCGTCCCCGGCTGTTTTTT
v_call: TRBV11-2; clone_size: .; d_call: .; j_call: TRBJ2-2; cdr3_aa: CVSSSTRSRRSGELLF; cdr3_nt: TGTGTCAGCAGCTCGACACGTAGCAGGAGGTCCGGGGAGCTGCTTTTT
v_call: TRBV11-3; clone_size: many; d_call: TRBD2; j_call: TRBJ2-1; cdr3_aa: CASSSSGREYNEQFF; cdr3_nt: TGTGCCAGCAGCTCTAGCGGGAGGGAGTACAATGAGCAGTTCTTC
v_call: TRBV4-2; clone_size: .; d_call: TRBD2; j_call: TRBJ2-3; cdr3_aa: CASSQAGTSADTQYF; cdr3_nt: TGTGCCAGCAGCCAAGCTGGGACTAGCGCAGATACGCAGTATTTT
v_call: TRBV5-4; clone_size: .; d_call: .; j_call: TRBJ2-1; cdr3_aa: CASSLSLGALKNEQFF; cdr3_nt: TGTGCCAGCAGCCTGAGCCTGGGGGCTCTGAAAAATGAGCAGTTCTTC
v_call: TRBV4-3; clone_size: .; d_call: .; j_call: TRBJ2-4; cdr3_aa: CASNQDLEERRSSGLTLAKNIQYF; cdr3_nt: TGTGCCAGCAACCAAGATCTAGAAGAACGGCGCTCATCCGGCCTAACCTTAGCCAAAAACATTCAGTACTTC
v_call: TRBV11-2; clone_size: .; d_call: .; j_call: TRBJ2-7; cdr3_aa: CASSLRLGAPTGSYEQYF; cdr3_nt: TGTGCCAGCAGCCTTCGTCTGGGGGCGCCAACAGGGAGCTACGAGCAGTACTTC
v_call: TRBV6-2/TRBV6-3; clone_size: .; d_call: TRBD1; j_call: TRBJ2-1; cdr3_aa: CASSSCQTGANEQFF; cdr3_nt: TGTGCCAGCAGTTCCTGTCAGACAGGGGCCAATGAGCAGTTCTTC
v_call: TRBV11-2; clone_size: .; d_call: TRBD1; j_call: TRBJ2-4; cdr3_aa: CACSPGQGTTKNIQYF; cdr3_nt: TGTGCCTGCAGCCCGGGACAGGGGACTACCAAAAACATTCAGTACTTC
v_call: TRBV7-9; clone_size: few; d_call: .; j_call: TRBJ1-1; cdr3_aa: CASSPMGLMNTEAFF; cdr3_nt: TGTGCCAGCAGCCCAATGGGACTGATGAACACTGAAGCTTTCTTT
v_call: TRBV11-3; clone_size: many; d_call: .; j_call: TRBJ2-7; cdr3_aa: CASSWMGSAKSDGEQYF; cdr3_nt: TGTGCCAGCAGCTGGATGGGATCGGCCAAATCGGATGGCGAGCAGTACTTC
v_call: TRBV4-1; clone_size: many; d_call: .; j_call: TRBJ2-7; cdr3_aa: CASSQDRGRTTPEAYEQYF; cdr3_nt: TGCGCCAGCAGCCAAGATCGCGGCAGAACCACTCCTGAAGCCTACGAGCAGTACTTC
v_call: TRBV7-9; clone_size: .; d_call: .; j_call: TRBJ2-5; cdr3_aa: CASDLLQETQYF; cdr3_nt: TGTGCCAGCGACCTTCTACAAGAGACCCAGTACTTC
v_call: TRBV4-2; clone_size: .; d_call: TRBD1; j_call: TRBJ2-7; cdr3_aa: CASSQADRASSYEQYF; cdr3_nt: TGTGCCAGCAGCCAGGCGGACAGGGCCTCCTCCTACGAGCAGTACTTC
v_call: TRBV7-9; clone_size: few; d_call: .; j_call: TRBJ2-7; cdr3_aa: CASSLARGQLRTTVPF; cdr3_nt: TGTGCCAGCAGCTTAGCCCGGGGCCAACTACGCACTACGGTCCCGTTC
v_call: TRBV4-1; clone_size: .; d_call: .; j_call: TRBJ2-7; cdr3_aa: CVSSQSMTAEQYF; cdr3_nt: TGCGTCAGCAGCCAATCCATGACGGCCGAGCAGTACTTC
v_call: TRBV6-5; clone_size: .; d_call: .; j_call: TRBJ1-1; cdr3_aa: CASSYYYAGLGTEAFF; cdr3_nt: TGTGCCAGCAGTTACTATTACGCAGGGTTAGGAACTGAAGCTTTCTTT
v_call: TRBV7-9; clone_size: .; d_call: .; j_call: TRBJ1-5; cdr3_aa: CASSKSGGNQPQHF; cdr3_nt: TGTGCCAGCAGCAAATCCGGGGGCAATCAGCCCCAGCATTTT
v_call: TRBV28; clone_size: .; d_call: TRBD1; j_call: TRBJ1-1; cdr3_aa: CASSLRGQGVSTEAFF; cdr3_nt: TGTGCCAGCAGCCTCCGAGGTCAGGGGGTAAGCACTGAAGCTTTCTTT
v_call: TRBV6-6; clone_size: .; d_call: .; j_call: TRBJ2-5; cdr3_aa: CVSNNREETQHF; cdr3_nt: TGTGTCAGCAATAACAGGGAAGAGACCCAGCACTTC
v_call: TRBV10-1; clone_size: few; d_call: .; j_call: TRBJ2-4; cdr3_aa: CASSEVLGSIQYF; cdr3_nt: TGCGCCAGCAGTGAGGTACTAGGGAGCATTCAGTACTTC
v_call: TRBV4-2; clone_size: few; d_call: .; j_call: TRBJ2-1; cdr3_aa: CASCGSSRSEQFF; cdr3_nt: TGTGCCAGCTGTGGGAGCTCACGCTCTGAGCAGTTCTTC
v_call: TRBV5-4; clone_size: .; d_call: TRBD1; j_call: TRBJ1-2; cdr3_aa: CASSLGTGTVNYGYTF; cdr3_nt: TGTGCCAGCAGCTTAGGGACAGGGACAGTCAACTATGGCTACACCTTC
v_call: TRBV5-1; clone_size: once; d_call: TRBD1; j_call: TRBJ1-5; cdr3_aa: CASSSGQGWGSHQPQHF; cdr3_nt: TGCGCCAGCAGCTCTGGACAGGGATGGGGATCGCATCAGCCCCAGCATTTT
v_call: TRBV11-2; clone_size: .; d_call: .; j_call: TRBJ2-3; cdr3_aa: CASSPRETSSTDTQCF; cdr3_nt: TGTGCCAGCAGCCCGAGGGAGACATCGAGCACGGATACGCAGTGTTTT
v_call: TRBV4-1; clone_size: .; d_call: .; j_call: TRBJ2-2; cdr3_aa: CANSHTRGSTGELFF; cdr3_nt: TGCGCCAACAGCCATACGAGGGGGAGTACCGGGGAGCTGTTTTTT
v_call: TRBV29-1; clone_size: many; d_call: .; j_call: TRBJ1-5; cdr3_aa: CSVAKGGASQPQHF; cdr3_nt: TGCAGCGTTGCAAAAGGGGGAGCGAGCCAGCCCCAGCATTTT
v_call: TRBV5-6; clone_size: .; d_call: TRBD1; j_call: TRBJ1-5; cdr3_aa: CASRNGTEYQPQHF; cdr3_nt: TGTGCCAGCAGGAACGGGACAGAGTATCAGCCCCAGCATTTT
v_call: TRBV11-2; clone_size: .; d_call: .; j_call: TRBJ1-1; cdr3_aa: CARSPGYSNTEVFF; cdr3_nt: TGTGCCCGCAGCCCCGGGTACTCGAACACTGAAGTTTTCTTT
v_call: TRBV18; clone_size: once; d_call: TRBD1; j_call: TRBJ2-7; cdr3_aa: CASSPGQGSYEQYF; cdr3_nt: TGTGCCAGCTCACCGGGACAGGGCTCCTACGAGCAGTACTTC
v_call: TRBV29-1; clone_size: .; d_call: TRBD1; j_call: TRBJ2-2; cdr3_aa: CSVRDRNAGELFF; cdr3_nt: TGCAGCGTCCGGGACAGAAACGCCGGGGAGCTGTTTTTT
v_call: TRBV2; clone_size: once; d_call: TRBD1; j_call: TRBJ1-4; cdr3_aa: CASRPGQGSEKVFF; cdr3_nt: TGTGCCAGCAGACCAGGACAGGGGAGTGAAAAAGTGTTTTTT
v_call: TRBV13; clone_size: once; d_call: TRBD1; j_call: TRBJ2-5; cdr3_aa: CASSDRGVSKETQYF; cdr3_nt: TGTGCCAGCAGTGACAGGGGGGTATCCAAAGAGACCCAGTACTTC
v_call: TRBV4-1; clone_size: few; d_call: .; j_call: TRBJ2-5; cdr3_aa: CASSQLRTLQETQYF; cdr3_nt: TGCGCCAGCAGCCAGCTGCGGACTCTCCAAGAGACCCAGTACTTC